This TCR beta chain was captured in a study of T cell clonotyping in hematopoietic cell transplantation. Study-wide points: After transplant, recipient diversity fell while pathologically expanded clonotypes grew through day 180. CD4 and CD8 repertoire contributions could not be separated without sorting. Few recipient clonotypes overlapped donors; over 97% were de novo at given depth. Higher Inverse Simpson Index values in graft donor and pretransplant recipient predicted broader posttransplant TCR diversity.

With respect to this clone: Its antigen is not identified.

This CDR3 contains 15 residues. Germline V lookup: CDR1 MDHEN, CDR2 SYDVKM. Trimming cost V 5 bases and J 0 bases; bases outside gene matches: 7. Repertoires were generated with immunoSEQ multiplex PCR, while TCRdb's copy carries only in-frame clones and drops some. The top ten clones hold about 5.5% of a sample with some 7,400 clones, roughly 89% of them seen once. V gene TRBV28 combines with J gene TRBJ2-7; 7 nucleotides match TRBD1. The material was PBMCs, obtained 100 days after allogeneic stem cell transplant. The sequence was obtained from a male patient aged 45-59 years who had an allogeneic stem cell transplant from a related donor, so the T cells may come from the graft donor. Some clones in this sample may be carry-over from other donors' samples. CDR3 protein: CASSGDSVYSYEQYF. The CDR3 nucleotides are TGTGCCAGCAGTGGGGACAGCGTCTACTCCTACGAGCAGTACTTC.